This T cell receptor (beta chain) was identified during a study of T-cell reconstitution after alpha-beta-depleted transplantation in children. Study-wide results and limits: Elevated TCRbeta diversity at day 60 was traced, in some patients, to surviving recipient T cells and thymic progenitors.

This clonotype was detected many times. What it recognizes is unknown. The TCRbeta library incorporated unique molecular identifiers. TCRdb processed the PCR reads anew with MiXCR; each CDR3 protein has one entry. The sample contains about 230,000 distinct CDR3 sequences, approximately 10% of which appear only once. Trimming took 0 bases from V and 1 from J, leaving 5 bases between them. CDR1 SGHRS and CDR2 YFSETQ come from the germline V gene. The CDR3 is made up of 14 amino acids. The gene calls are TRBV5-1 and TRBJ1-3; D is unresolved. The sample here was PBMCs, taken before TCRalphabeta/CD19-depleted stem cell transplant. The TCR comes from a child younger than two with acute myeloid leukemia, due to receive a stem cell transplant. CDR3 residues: CASSLVESGNTIYF. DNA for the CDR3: TGCGCCAGCAGCTTGGTCGAGTCTGGAAACACCATATATTTT.